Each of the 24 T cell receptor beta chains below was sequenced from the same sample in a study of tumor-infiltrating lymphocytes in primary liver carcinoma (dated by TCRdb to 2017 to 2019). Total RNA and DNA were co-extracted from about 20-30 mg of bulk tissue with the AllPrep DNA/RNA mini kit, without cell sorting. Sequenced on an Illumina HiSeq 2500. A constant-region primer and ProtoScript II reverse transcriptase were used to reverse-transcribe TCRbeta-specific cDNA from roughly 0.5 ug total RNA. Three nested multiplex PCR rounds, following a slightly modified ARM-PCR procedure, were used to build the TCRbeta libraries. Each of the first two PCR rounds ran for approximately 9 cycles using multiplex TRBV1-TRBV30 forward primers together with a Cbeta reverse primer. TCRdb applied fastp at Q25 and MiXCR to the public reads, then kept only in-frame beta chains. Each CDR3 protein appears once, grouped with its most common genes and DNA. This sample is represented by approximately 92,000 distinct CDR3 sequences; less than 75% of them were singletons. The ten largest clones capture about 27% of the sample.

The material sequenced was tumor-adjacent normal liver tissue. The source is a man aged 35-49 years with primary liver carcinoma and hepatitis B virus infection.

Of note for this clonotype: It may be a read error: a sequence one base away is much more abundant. CDR3 loop: CVSSSQGAVMSNQPQHF. In nucleotides, the CDR3 is TGTGTCAGCAGTTCCCAAGGGGCAGTTATGAGCAATCAGCCCCAGCATTTT. This chain links TRBV12-3 or TRBV12-4 with TRBJ1-5; TRBD1 is a possible D gene (5 bases). This CDR3 has 17 residues.

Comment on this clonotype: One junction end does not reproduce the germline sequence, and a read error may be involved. The CDR3 DNA reads as TGTGCCGGCAGTTTAGAGGGACTAGGGTGGACAGATACGCAGTATTTT. Its protein product is CAGSLEGLGWTDTQYF. The chain combines TRBV11-2 with TRBJ2-3, with 8 bases matching TRBD2. The CDR3 loop spans 16 amino acids. Germline-derived CDR1 and CDR2 are SGHAT and FQNNGV.

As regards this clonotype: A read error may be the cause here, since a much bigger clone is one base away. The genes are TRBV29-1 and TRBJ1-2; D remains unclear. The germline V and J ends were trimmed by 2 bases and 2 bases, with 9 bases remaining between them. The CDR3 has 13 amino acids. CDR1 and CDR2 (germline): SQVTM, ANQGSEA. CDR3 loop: CSVEHGQNYGYTF. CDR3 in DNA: TGCAGCGTTGAACATGGCCAGAACTATGGCTACACCTTC.

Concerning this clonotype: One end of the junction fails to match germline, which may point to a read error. The CDR3 loop reads CVSDGLAGVESQYF. The CDR3 bases are TGTGTCAGCGATGGGCTAGCGGGAGTTGAGAGCCAGTACTTC. The chain is built from TRBV6-5 and TRBJ2-5; the match to TRBD2 covers 10 bases. The germline V gene has CDR1 MNHEY and CDR2 SVGAGI. CDR3 length equals 14 residues.

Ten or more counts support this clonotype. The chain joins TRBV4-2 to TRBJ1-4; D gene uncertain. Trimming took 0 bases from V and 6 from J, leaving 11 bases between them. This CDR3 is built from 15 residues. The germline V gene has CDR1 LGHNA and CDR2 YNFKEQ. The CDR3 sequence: CASSQDGRRHEKLFF. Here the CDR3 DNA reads TGTGCCAGCAGCCAAGACGGCAGGAGGCATGAAAAACTGTTTTTT.

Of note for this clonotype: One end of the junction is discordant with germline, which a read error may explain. Written as DNA, the CDR3 is TGCAGCGTTGGGGCGGGGGCCGGGAAGCTGTTTTTT. Its protein product is CSVGAGAGKLFF. The chain combines TRBV29-1 with TRBJ2-2, with D perhaps matching TRBD2 (7 bases). Germline V gene lookup returns CDR1 SQVTM and CDR2 ANQGSEA. This CDR3 comprises 12 residues.

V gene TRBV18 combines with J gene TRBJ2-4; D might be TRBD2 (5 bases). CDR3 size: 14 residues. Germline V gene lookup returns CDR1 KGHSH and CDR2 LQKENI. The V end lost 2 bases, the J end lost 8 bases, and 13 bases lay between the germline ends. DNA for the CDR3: TGTGCCAGCTCACCAACTAGGTCCGTGGACATTCAGTACTTC. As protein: CASSPTRSVDIQYF.

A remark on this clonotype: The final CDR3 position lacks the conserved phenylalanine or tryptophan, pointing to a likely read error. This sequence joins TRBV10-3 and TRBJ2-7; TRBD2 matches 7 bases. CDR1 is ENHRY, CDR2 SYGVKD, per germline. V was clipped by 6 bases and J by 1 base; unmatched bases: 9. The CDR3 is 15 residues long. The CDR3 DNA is TGTGCCATCAGGTCTAGCGGTACGAGTTCCTACGAGCAGTACTCC. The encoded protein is CAIRSSGTSSYEQYS.

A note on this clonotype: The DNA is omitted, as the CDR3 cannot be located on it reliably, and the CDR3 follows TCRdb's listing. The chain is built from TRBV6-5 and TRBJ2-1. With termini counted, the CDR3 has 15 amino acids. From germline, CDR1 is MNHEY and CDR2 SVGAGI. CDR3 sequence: CARREYRCSYDEQFF.

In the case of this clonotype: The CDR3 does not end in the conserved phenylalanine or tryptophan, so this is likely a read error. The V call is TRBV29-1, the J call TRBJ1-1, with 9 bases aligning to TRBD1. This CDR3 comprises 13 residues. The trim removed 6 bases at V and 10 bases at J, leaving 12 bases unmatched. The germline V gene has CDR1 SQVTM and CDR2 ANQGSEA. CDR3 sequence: CSVKGQGPGVAFY. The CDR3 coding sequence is TGCAGCGTGAAGGGACAGGGACCGGGGGTAGCTTTCTAT.

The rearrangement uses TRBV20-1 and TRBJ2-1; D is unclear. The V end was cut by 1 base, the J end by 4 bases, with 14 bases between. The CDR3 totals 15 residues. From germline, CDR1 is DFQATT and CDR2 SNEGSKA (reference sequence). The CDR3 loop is CSARASHRSYNEQFF. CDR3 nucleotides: TGCAGTGCTAGAGCCTCCCATCGATCTTACAATGAGCAGTTCTTC.

CDR3 loop: CSVEVLVGEPQHF. The DNA for the CDR3 is TGCAGCGTTGAAGTACTCGTTGGGGAGCCCCAGCATTTT. The J gene is TRBJ1-5, the V gene TRBV29-1; D gene ambiguous. The V end was cut by 1 base, the J end by 8 bases, with 12 bases between. The CDR3 covers 13 residues. Germline loops: CDR1 SQVTM, CDR2 ANQGSEA. The entire variable domain, with the rest obtained from reference TRBV29-1 and TRBJ1-5, is as follows: SAVISQKPSRDICQRGTSLTIQCQVDSQVTMMFWYRQQPGQSLTLIATANQGSEATYESGFVIDKFPISRPNLTFSTLTVSNMSPEDSSIYLCSVEVLVGEPQHFGDGTRLSIL.

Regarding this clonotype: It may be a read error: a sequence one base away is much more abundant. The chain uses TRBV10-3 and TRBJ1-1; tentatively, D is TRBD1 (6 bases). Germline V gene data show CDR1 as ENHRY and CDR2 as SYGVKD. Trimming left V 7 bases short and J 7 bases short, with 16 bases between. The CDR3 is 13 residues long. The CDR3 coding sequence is TGTGCCATCATTCCGGACAGTAGCAGTGAAGCTTTCTTT. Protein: CAIIPDSSSEAFF.

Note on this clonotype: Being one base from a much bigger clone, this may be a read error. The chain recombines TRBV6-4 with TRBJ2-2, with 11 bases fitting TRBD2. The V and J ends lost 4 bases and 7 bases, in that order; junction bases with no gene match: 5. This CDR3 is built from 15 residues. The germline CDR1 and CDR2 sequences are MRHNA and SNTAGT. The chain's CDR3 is CASSVLAGDIGELFF. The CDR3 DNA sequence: TGTGCCAGCAGTGTACTAGCGGGAGACATCGGGGAGCTGTTTTTT.

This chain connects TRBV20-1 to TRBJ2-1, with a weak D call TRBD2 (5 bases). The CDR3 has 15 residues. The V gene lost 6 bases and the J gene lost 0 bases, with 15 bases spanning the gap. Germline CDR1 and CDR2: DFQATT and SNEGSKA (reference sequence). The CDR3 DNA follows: TGCAGTGCCATTTTAGTGGGGAGCTCCTACAATGAGCAGTTCTTC. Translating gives CSAILVGSSYNEQFF.

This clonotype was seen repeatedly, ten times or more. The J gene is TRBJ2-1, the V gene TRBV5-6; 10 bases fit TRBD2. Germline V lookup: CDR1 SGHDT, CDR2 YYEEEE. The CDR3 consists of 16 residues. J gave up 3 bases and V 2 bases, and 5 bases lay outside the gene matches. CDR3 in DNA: TGTGCCAGCAGCTTTCGGGGACTAGCGTTCTACAATGAGCAGTTCTTC. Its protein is CASSFRGLAFYNEQFF.

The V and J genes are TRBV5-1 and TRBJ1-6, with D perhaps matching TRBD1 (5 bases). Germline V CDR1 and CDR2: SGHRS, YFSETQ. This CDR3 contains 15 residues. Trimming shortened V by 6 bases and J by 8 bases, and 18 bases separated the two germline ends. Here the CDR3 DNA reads TGCGCCAGCACCCTGGGACGGGACGCCCATTCACCCCTCCACTTT. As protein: CASTLGRDAHSPLHF.

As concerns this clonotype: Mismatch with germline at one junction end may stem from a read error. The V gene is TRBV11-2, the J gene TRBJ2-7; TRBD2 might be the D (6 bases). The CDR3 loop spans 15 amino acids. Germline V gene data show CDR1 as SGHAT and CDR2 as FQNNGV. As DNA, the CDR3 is TGTGCCAGAAACCTCGGCGGGACTCTACCCTACGGGCAGTACTTC. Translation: CARNLGGTLPYGQYF.

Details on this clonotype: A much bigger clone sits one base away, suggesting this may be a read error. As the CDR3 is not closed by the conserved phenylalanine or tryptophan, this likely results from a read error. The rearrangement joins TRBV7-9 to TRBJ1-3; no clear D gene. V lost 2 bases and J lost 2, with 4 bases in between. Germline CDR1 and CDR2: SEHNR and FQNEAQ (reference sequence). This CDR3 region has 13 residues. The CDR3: CASSLLTGNTIYL. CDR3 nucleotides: TGTGCCAGCAGCTTACTGACTGGAAACACCATATATCTT.

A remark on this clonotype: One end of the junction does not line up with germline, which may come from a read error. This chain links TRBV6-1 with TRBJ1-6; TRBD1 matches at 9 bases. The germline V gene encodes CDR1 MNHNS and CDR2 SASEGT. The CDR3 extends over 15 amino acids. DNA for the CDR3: TGTGCCAGCAGCCTGGGACAGGGTGACGATTCTCCCCTCTCCTTT. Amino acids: CASSLGQGDDSPLSF.

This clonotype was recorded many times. The CDR3 region is CASSEGGRPYEQYF. The CDR3 DNA reads as TGTGCCAGCAGCGAGGGGGGCAGACCCTACGAGCAGTACTTC. The chain combines TRBV28 with TRBJ2-7, with D tentatively TRBD1 or TRBD2 (6 bases each). This CDR3 has 14 amino acids. The V gene's germline CDR1 is MDHEN and CDR2 SYDVKM. The ends were cut back, 6 bases at V and 2 bases at J, with 14 bases in the middle.

The CDR3 protein is CASSSPASPPNTGELFF. CDR3 in DNA: TGTGCCAGCAGCTCACCGGCCAGTCCGCCGAACACCGGGGAGCTGTTTTTT. The chain carries TRBV7-8 and TRBJ2-2; D uncertain. This CDR3 is built from 17 residues. CDR1 is SGHVS and CDR2 is FQNEAQ in the germline V gene. Deletions cut 4 bases from V and 0 bases from J, with 15 bases between.

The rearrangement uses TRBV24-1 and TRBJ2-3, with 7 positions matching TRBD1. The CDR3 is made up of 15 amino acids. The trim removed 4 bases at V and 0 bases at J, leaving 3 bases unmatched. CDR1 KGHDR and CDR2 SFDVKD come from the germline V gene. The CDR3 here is CATSETGVSTDTQYF. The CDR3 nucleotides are TGTGCCACCAGTGAAACAGGGGTGAGCACAGATACGCAGTATTTT.

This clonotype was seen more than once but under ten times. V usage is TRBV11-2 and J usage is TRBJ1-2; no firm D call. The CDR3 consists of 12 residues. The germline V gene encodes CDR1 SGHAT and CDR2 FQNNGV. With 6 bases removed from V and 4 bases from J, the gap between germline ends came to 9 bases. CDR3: CASRHAIYGYTF. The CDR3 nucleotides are TGTGCCAGCAGGCACGCAATCTATGGCTACACCTTC.